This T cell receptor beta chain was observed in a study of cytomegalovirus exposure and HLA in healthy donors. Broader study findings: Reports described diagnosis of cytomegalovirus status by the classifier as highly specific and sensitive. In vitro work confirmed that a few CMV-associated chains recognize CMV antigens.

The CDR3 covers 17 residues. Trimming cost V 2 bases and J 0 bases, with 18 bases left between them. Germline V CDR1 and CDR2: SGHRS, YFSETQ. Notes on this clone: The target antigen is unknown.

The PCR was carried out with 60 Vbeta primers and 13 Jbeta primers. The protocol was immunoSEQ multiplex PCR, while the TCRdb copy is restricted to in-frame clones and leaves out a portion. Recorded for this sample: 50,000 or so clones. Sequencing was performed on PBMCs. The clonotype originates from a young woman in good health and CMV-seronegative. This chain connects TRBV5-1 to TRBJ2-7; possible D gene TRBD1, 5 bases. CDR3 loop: CASSFIPATEISYEQYF. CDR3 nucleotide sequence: TGCGCCAGCAGCTTTATCCCCGCGACAGAGATCTCCTACGAGCAGTACTTC.